Given below is one T cell receptor (beta chain) in context. Its antigen is not identified. TCRdb's copy holds only in-frame clones and misses some; the assay was immunoSEQ multiplex PCR. This table has 170,000 or so clones, just over 90% appearing once. This sample was included in a study of T cell responses to AZD1222 COVID-19 vaccine. Study-wide points: The breadth and depth of Spike-specific TCRs increased once two AZD1222 doses had been given. At 160-218 and 743-854, vaccine-associated CD4 TCRs were dominant, and they spanned spike.

The CDR3 extends over 17 amino acids. V shed 10 bases, J shed 0 bases, and the junction held 16 bases outside the gene matches. CDR1 ENHRY and CDR2 SYGVKD come from the germline V gene. This sequence was found in an adult in good health. The chain employs TRBV10-3 and TRBJ1-1; 8 bases align to TRBD1. Sequenced here: peripheral blood, sampled on day 0 of AZD1222 vaccination. The CDR3 region has the DNA TGTGCCACCCGGGGACTAGGGACAGGCGGGATGAACACTGAAGCTTTCTTT. Amino acid sequence: CATRGLGTGGMNTEAFF.